Each of the 23 T cell receptor beta chains below was sequenced from the same sample in a study of cytomegalovirus exposure and HLA in healthy donors. The PCR used 60 Vbeta and 13 Jbeta primers. TCRdb's copy holds only in-frame clones and misses some; the assay was immunoSEQ multiplex PCR. The sample consists of 200,000 or so clones, 80% to 85% of them appearing once. Source material: PBMCs. The receptors here all came from a woman in her forties or fifties in good health and CMV-seropositive.

The rearrangement links TRBV15 to TRBJ2-3, with 10 bases lining up with TRBD2. J gave up 8 bases and V 8 bases, and 10 bases lay outside the gene matches. Germline values: CDR1 LNHNV, CDR2 YYDKDF (reference sequence). The CDR3 runs 14 residues. In nucleotides, the CDR3 is TGTGCCACCCAAGGGGGGCTAGCGGGAGTTACGCAGTATTTT. It translates to CATQGGLAGVTQYF.

The chain links TRBV4-1 to TRBJ2-5; 9 bases are a match to TRBD2. With V trimmed by 1 base and J by 6 bases, 12 bases remained unmatched. From germline, CDR1 is MGHRA and CDR2 YSYEKL. There are 17 residues in the CDR3. CDR3 sequence reads: CASSQVSGGRADKTQYF. CDR3 sequence (DNA): TGCGCCAGCAGCCAAGTTTCTGGCGGGAGGGCCGATAAGACCCAGTACTTC.

The chain combines TRBV27 with TRBJ2-3, with 13 bases matching TRBD2. The CDR3 length is 17 residues. Germline V gene sequence: CDR1 MNHEY, CDR2 SMNVEV (reference sequence). The V and J ends lost 5 bases and 3 bases, in that order; junction bases with no gene match: 8. The CDR3 sequence is CASSPGLAGVGTDTQYF. CDR3 nucleotide sequence: TGTGCCAGCAGTCCCGGACTAGCGGGAGTTGGTACAGATACGCAGTATTTT.

Note on this clone: Since no conserved phenylalanine or tryptophan closes the CDR3, a read error is the likely cause. The CDR3 coding sequence is TGTGCCAGCAGTCGCCGGGACAGGAACTCCTACGAGCAGTACCTC. This encodes CASSRRDRNSYEQYL. This chain joins TRBV7-2 and TRBJ2-7, with 8 bases lining up with TRBD1. V shed 6 bases and J 0 bases; nucleotides not matched to a gene: 7. From germline, CDR1 is SGHTA and CDR2 FQGNSA. This CDR3 region has 15 residues.

V usage is TRBV10-3 and J usage is TRBJ2-1; 10 bases agree with TRBD1. The CDR3 consists of 13 residues. V shed 9 bases, J shed 7 bases, and the junction held 6 bases outside the gene matches. Germline assignment: CDR1 ENHRY and CDR2 SYGVKD. Here the CDR3 reads CAIAGTGANEQFF. CDR3 sequence (DNA): TGTGCCATAGCCGGGACAGGGGCAAATGAGCAGTTCTTC.

The rearrangement uses TRBV10-1 and TRBJ2-7; D might be TRBD1 (5 bases). Trimming cost V 5 bases and J 5 bases, with 16 bases left between them. The germline CDR1 and CDR2 sequences are WNHNN and SYGVQD (reference sequence). The CDR3 is 14 amino acids. The CDR3 nucleotides read TGCGCCAGCAGTCCATTTTGGGGCCTACACGAGCAGTACTTC. Encoded protein: CASSPFWGLHEQYF.

The chain employs TRBV7-2 and TRBJ1-2; weak D call: TRBD1 (5 bases). The germline V gene encodes CDR1 SGHTA and CDR2 FQGNSA. Trimming left V 3 bases short and J 4 bases short, with 12 bases between. CDR3 length: 14 residues. The CDR3 DNA follows: TGTGCCAGCAGCTTGTCTGACAGATCCTATGGCTACACCTTC. It yields the protein CASSLSDRSYGYTF.

This clone came up a few times. J is TRBJ2-7 and V is TRBV18; D is possibly TRBD1 (6 bases). This CDR3 has 11 residues. Trimming left V 4 bases short and J 7 bases short, with 8 bases between. Germline CDR1 and CDR2: KGHSH and LQKENI. The CDR3 bases are TGTGCCAGCTCACTCGGGACAGAGCAGTACTTC. Its protein product is CASSLGTEQYF.

Remarks on this clone: Mismatch with germline at one junction end may stem from a read error. The V gene is TRBV5-1, the J gene TRBJ2-6; D is perhaps TRBD2 (6 bases). CDR1 and CDR2 from the germline V gene are SGHRS and YFSETQ. The CDR3 extends over 14 amino acids. The CDR3 coding sequence is TGCGCCAGCAGGGAGGGCGGCGGGGCCAACGGCCTGACTTTC. The encoded protein is CASREGGGANGLTF. The whole variable domain, remainder taken from reference TRBV5-1 and TRBJ2-6, is KAGVTQTPRYLIKTRGQQVTLSCSPISGHRSVSWYQQTPGQGLQFLFEYFSETQRNKGNFPGRFSGRQFSNSRSEMNVSTLELGDSALYLCASREGGGANGLTFGAGSRLTVL.

The chain combines TRBV5-8 with TRBJ1-1, with TRBD1 as a possible D gene (6 bases). The CDR3 has 16 amino acids. The germline V and J ends were trimmed by 0 bases and 1 base, with 13 bases remaining between them. The germline gives CDR1 SGHTS, CDR2 YDEGEE. The CDR3 loop is CASSLGGHLPNTEAFF. The CDR3 DNA reads TGTGCCAGCAGCTTGGGGGGACACTTACCGAACACTGAAGCTTTCTTT.

CDR3 protein: CASSAAPGGYTF. CDR3 DNA sequence: TGTGCCAGCAGTGCAGCTCCCGGGGGCTACACCTTC. The chain recombines TRBV2 with TRBJ1-2; D uncertain. Germline V gene data show CDR1 as SNHLY and CDR2 as FYNNEI. V lost 4 bases and J lost 8, with 11 bases in between. There are 12 residues in the CDR3.

This chain uses TRBV5-6 with TRBJ1-6; maybe TRBD1 (5 bases). Trimming cost V 7 bases and J 0 bases, with 11 bases left between them. The germline V gene has CDR1 SGHDT and CDR2 YYEEEE. CDR3 size: 15 residues. The CDR3 region is CASRWGLSYNSPLHF. The CDR3 DNA is TGTGCCAGCCGATGGGGACTCTCCTATAATTCACCCCTCCACTTT.

V gene TRBV2 combines with J gene TRBJ1-2, with D tentatively TRBD1 (6 bases). Looked up from germline, CDR1 is SNHLY and CDR2 is FYNNEI. The germline V and J ends were trimmed by 2 bases and 4 bases, with 8 bases remaining between them. This CDR3 has 13 residues. CDR3 amino acids: CASSEQGLYGYTF. As DNA, the CDR3 is TGTGCCAGCAGTGAACAGGGGCTCTATGGCTACACCTTC.

A single count supports this clone. This rearrangement joins TRBV28 to TRBJ1-5; TRBD1 aligns across 9 bases. From germline, CDR1 is MDHEN and CDR2 SYDVKM. The ends lost 5 bases at V and 7 bases at J; junction bases unmatched: 6. CDR3 size: 14 residues. CDR3: CASSPTGGDQPQHF. For the CDR3, the DNA is TGTGCCAGCAGTCCCACAGGGGGCGACCAGCCCCAGCATTTT.

This clone appeared a few times. The V gene is TRBV9, the J gene TRBJ2-1, with 14 bases identical to TRBD2. This CDR3 contains 16 residues. The germline V gene has CDR1 SGDLS and CDR2 YYNGEE. Unmatched junction bases numbered 7, after V lost 1 base and J lost 10 bases. CDR3 sequence reads: CASSVRGTSGGGEQFF. In DNA, the CDR3 is TGTGCCAGCAGCGTACGCGGGACTAGCGGGGGTGGGGAGCAGTTCTTC.

The rearrangement uses TRBV6-4 and TRBJ1-5, with D possibly being TRBD1 (5 bases). The germline CDR1 and CDR2 sequences are MRHNA and SNTAGT. CDR3 length: 15 amino acids. Trimming removed 5 bases at V and 5 bases at J, with 16 bases between. Here the CDR3 DNA reads TGTGCCAGCAGTAAATCGGGACTGCCCGATCAGCCCCAGCATTTT. Its translation is CASSKSGLPDQPQHF.

The chain employs TRBV28 and TRBJ2-1; TRBD1 aligns across 7 bases. After removal of 4 bases from V and 2 bases from J, the junction contained 5 bases not matched to a gene. The germline gives CDR1 MDHEN, CDR2 SYDVKM. The CDR3 contains 15 residues. CDR3 loop: CASSSPQGTYNEQFF. The CDR3 region has the DNA TGTGCCAGCAGTTCCCCACAGGGGACCTACAATGAGCAGTTCTTC.

The chain couples TRBV18 to TRBJ2-7, with TRBD2 matching over 13 bases. The CDR3 extends over 14 amino acids. The V gene's germline CDR1 is KGHSH and CDR2 LQKENI. V was clipped by 5 bases and J by 7 bases; unmatched bases: 5. CDR3 in amino acids: CASSGTSGTQEQYF. The CDR3 DNA reads as TGTGCCAGCTCAGGGACTAGCGGGACACAGGAGCAGTACTTC.

The chain combines TRBV2 with TRBJ2-2; the match to TRBD2 covers 8 bases. The trim removed 5 bases at V and 3 bases at J, leaving 8 bases unmatched. This CDR3 region has 16 residues. The germline gives CDR1 SNHLY, CDR2 FYNNEI. CDR3: CASSKNLAGYTGELFF. CDR3 sequence (DNA): TGTGCCAGCAGTAAGAATTTAGCGGGGTACACCGGGGAGCTGTTTTTT.

In regard to this clone: This specimen includes other DNA sequences encoding the same CDR3. This chain uses TRBV2 with TRBJ1-2; 8 positions agree with TRBD1. CDR1 and CDR2 (germline): SNHLY, FYNNEI. Trimming removed 3 bases from V and 6 bases from J; junction bases left unmatched: 6. The CDR3 is made up of 14 amino acids. In DNA form, the CDR3 reads TGTGCCAGCAGTGACCCCAGGGGGCGAGATGGCTACACCTTC. Amino acids: CASSDPRGRDGYTF.

This clone was recorded only once. CDR3 DNA: TGTGCCAGCAGCCAAGCAGGGGGCTTTTACAATGAGCAGTTCTTC. This encodes CASSQAGGFYNEQFF. This chain connects TRBV14 to TRBJ2-1, with 8 bases identical to TRBD1. This CDR3 region has 15 residues. J lost 4 bases, V lost 1 base, and 3 bases had no gene match. The germline gives CDR1 SGHDN, CDR2 FVKESK. Full variable domain (outside the CDR3, taken from reference TRBV14 and TRBJ2-1): EAGVTQFPSHSVIEKGQTVTLRCDPISGHDNLYWYRRVMGKEIKFLLHFVKESKQDESGMPNNRFLAERTGGTYSTLKVQPAELEDSGVYFCASSQAGGFYNEQFFGPGTRLTVL.

The V call is TRBV7-8, the J call TRBJ2-7; 9 nucleotides match TRBD2. The V segment lost 3 bases and the J segment 6 bases; nucleotides outside the gene matches: 12. This CDR3 has 16 amino acids. The germline V gene encodes CDR1 SGHVS and CDR2 FQNEAQ. The CDR3 region is CASSFSGSLPGGEQYF. The CDR3 DNA reads as TGTGCCAGCAGCTTTAGCGGGAGTTTGCCGGGCGGCGAGCAGTACTTC.

The chain's CDR3 is CASSPPGTSGRRPDTQYF. CDR3 nucleotide sequence: TGTGCCAGCAGTCCACCCGGGACTAGCGGGCGACGTCCAGATACGCAGTATTTT. The rearrangement uses TRBV28 and TRBJ2-3; 12 nucleotides align to TRBD2. Looked up from germline, CDR1 is MDHEN and CDR2 is SYDVKM. The CDR3 is 18 residues long. V dropped 5 bases and J dropped 4; count of bases not matched to a gene: 13.